A single sample is the source of the 24 T cell receptor beta chains below, sequenced in a study of cytomegalovirus exposure and HLA in healthy donors. The PCR contained 60 Vbeta and 13 Jbeta primers. TCRdb keeps only in-frame clones here, not all; method: immunoSEQ multiplex PCR. The table has 75,000 to 95,000 clones, 70% to 85% seen once; the top ten hold around 1.9%. The specimen was PBMCs. The receptors were sampled from a young man in good health and CMV-seronegative.

The gene calls are TRBV7-9 and TRBJ2-2, with 9 bases matching TRBD2. The CDR3 is 16 amino acids. Germline CDR1 is SEHNR and CDR2 is FQNEAQ (reference sequence). The junction had 10 bases not matched to a gene; V was cut back by 9 bases and J by 2 bases. CDR3 in amino acids: CASILPSGTNTGELFF. As DNA, the CDR3 is TGTGCCAGTATTCTCCCTAGCGGGACTAACACCGGGGAGCTGTTTTTT.

In its sample, this clone was seen a few times. The V call is TRBV2, the J call TRBJ1-3, with unresolved D. V shed 4 bases and J shed 1 base, with 11 bases lying between them. Germline V gene sequence: CDR1 SNHLY, CDR2 FYNNEI. This CDR3 region has 15 residues. CDR3 region: CASSAAVISGNTIYF. The CDR3 DNA reads as TGTGCCAGCAGTGCGGCGGTGATATCTGGAAACACCATATATTTT.

The CDR3 loop is CASSLTGGYTEAFF. The CDR3 DNA is TGTGCCAGCAGCTTGACAGGGGGCTACACTGAAGCTTTCTTT. The chain joins TRBV7-9 to TRBJ1-1, with TRBD1 matching over 10 bases. V was clipped by 3 bases and J by 3 bases; unmatched bases: 1. CDR3 length: 14 residues. Germline V CDR1 and CDR2: SEHNR, FQNEAQ (reference sequence).

The V call is TRBV6-1, the J call TRBJ1-1, with 9 bases matching TRBD1. The CDR3 is made up of 15 amino acids. The junction had 8 bases not matched to a gene; V was cut back by 8 bases and J by 1 base. Germline assignment: CDR1 MNHNS and CDR2 SASEGT. The CDR3 reads CASGVDRGGNTEAFF. The CDR3 nucleotides are TGTGCCAGCGGAGTGGACAGGGGTGGGAACACTGAAGCTTTCTTT.

This chain uses TRBV6-5 with TRBJ2-7, with unresolved D. This CDR3 is built from 14 residues. The germline V gene encodes CDR1 MNHEY and CDR2 SVGAGI. Trimming removed 3 bases from V and 3 bases from J, with 12 bases in between. CDR3 amino acids: CASSYKRVSYEQYF. The CDR3 DNA follows: TGTGCCAGCAGTTATAAACGGGTCAGCTACGAGCAGTACTTC.

This chain uses TRBV6-5 with TRBJ2-7; TRBD2 matches at 11 bases. Germline V gene data show CDR1 as MNHEY and CDR2 as SVGAGI. The CDR3 runs 15 residues. The trim removed 6 bases at V and 3 bases at J, leaving 7 bases unmatched. CDR3: CASSRGTSGDYEQYF. Written as DNA, the CDR3 is TGTGCCAGCAGCCGCGGGACTAGCGGAGACTACGAGCAGTACTTC.

The chain is built from TRBV5-1 and TRBJ2-7; tentatively, D is TRBD2 (5 bases). Germline values: CDR1 SGHRS, CDR2 YFSETQ. CDR3 length: 13 amino acids. The V end was cut by 4 bases, the J end by 3 bases, with 11 bases between. CDR3 amino acids: CASSLRDYYEQYF. The CDR3 DNA reads as TGCGCCAGCAGCCTCCGTGACTACTACGAGCAGTACTTC.

CDR3 coding DNA: TGCGCCAGCAGCCCGGGACTAGCGGGAGGTGGGGAGCAGTACTTC. Translation gives CASSPGLAGGGEQYF. J is TRBJ2-7 and V is TRBV5-1; 15 bases match TRBD2. The V gene's germline CDR1 is SGHRS and CDR2 YFSETQ. Unmatched junction bases numbered 6, after V lost 4 bases and J lost 7 bases. The CDR3 is 15 amino acids.

This sequence joins TRBV19 and TRBJ1-5; 9 bases are a match to TRBD1. V lost 3 bases and J lost 8; bases outside the gene matches: 8. The CDR3 contains 15 residues. Germline V lookup: CDR1 LNHDA, CDR2 SQIVND (reference sequence). Here the CDR3 DNA reads TGTGCCAGTAGTATTCCCGGACAGGGGAGGAAGCCCCAGCATTTT. It codes for CASSIPGQGRKPQHF. Together with reference TRBV19 and TRBJ1-5, the CDR3 gives the full variable domain: DGGITQSPKYLFRKEGQNVTLSCEQNLNHDAMYWYRQDPGQGLRLIYYSQIVNDFQKGDIAEGYSVSREKKESFPLTVTSAQKNPTAFYLCASSIPGQGRKPQHFGDGTRLSIL.

The chain carries TRBV2 and TRBJ2-5; D ambiguous. The CDR3 consists of 15 residues. The V end was cut by 2 bases, the J end by 2 bases, with 12 bases between. CDR1 is SNHLY, CDR2 FYNNEI, per germline. The CDR3 DNA reads as TGTGCCAGCAGTGAACCGAGGCAGATTCAAGAGACCCAGTACTTC. Translation gives CASSEPRQIQETQYF.

The V gene is TRBV2, the J gene TRBJ2-5; D unresolved. V lost 7 bases and J lost 0, with 6 bases in between. CDR1 is SNHLY and CDR2 is FYNNEI in the germline V gene. CDR3 size: 12 residues. The CDR3 loop reads CASNGYQETQYF. DNA for the CDR3: TGTGCCAGCAACGGGTACCAAGAGACCCAGTACTTC. The full variable domain, rest sourced from reference TRBV2 and TRBJ2-5, is EPEVTQTPSHQVTQMGQEVILRCVPISNHLYFYWYRQILGQKVEFLVSFYNNEISEKSEIFDDQFSVERPDGSNFTLKIRSTKLEDSAMYFCASNGYQETQYFGPGTRLLVL.

This rearrangement joins TRBV6-5 to TRBJ1-4; D is perhaps TRBD1 (6 bases). CDR1 is MNHEY and CDR2 is SVGAGI in the germline V gene. Trimming shortened V by 6 bases and J by 5 bases, and 16 bases separated the two germline ends. This CDR3 contains 15 residues. Here the CDR3 reads CASRRTGMMNEKLFF. The DNA for the CDR3 is TGTGCCAGCAGACGAACAGGGATGATGAATGAAAAACTGTTTTTT.

This sequence joins TRBV4-1 and TRBJ1-5; possible D gene TRBD1, 5 bases. V lost 0 bases and J 5 bases, leaving 11 bases between the germline ends. The CDR3 contains 15 residues. Germline-derived CDR1 and CDR2 are MGHRA and YSYEKL. The CDR3 DNA follows: TGCGCCAGCAGCCAAGATCGGGCGGGGGATCAGCCCCAGCATTTT. This gives the protein CASSQDRAGDQPQHF.

The V gene is TRBV7-8, the J gene TRBJ2-2; perhaps TRBD2 as D (6 bases). The CDR3 runs to 16 residues. CDR1 and CDR2 (germline): SGHVS, FQNEAQ. Trimming removed 1 base from V and 3 bases from J, with 12 bases in between. CDR3 sequence (DNA): TGTGCCAGCAGCTTAGTTGGCGGAGGGTACACCGGGGAGCTGTTTTTT. Its protein is CASSLVGGGYTGELFF.

This chain joins TRBV7-2 and TRBJ1-6; weak D call: TRBD1 (6 bases). Deletions cut 1 base from V and 0 bases from J, with 16 bases between. Germline-derived CDR1 and CDR2 are SGHTA and FQGNSA. The CDR3 has 19 amino acids. The CDR3 region is CASSLVGAISSSYNSPLHF. CDR3 sequence (DNA): TGTGCCAGCAGCTTAGTGGGGGCCATTTCAAGCTCCTATAATTCACCCCTCCACTTT.

This sequence joins TRBV9 and TRBJ1-1, with TRBD1 matching 9 bases. V lost 4 bases and J lost 8; bases outside the gene matches: 6. Per germline, CDR1 SGDLS and CDR2 YYNGEE. There are 13 residues in the CDR3. This CDR3 is CASSRDRAAEAFF. Here the CDR3 DNA reads TGTGCCAGCAGCCGGGACAGGGCTGCGGAAGCTTTCTTT.

This clone appeared once. The chain has TRBV19 and TRBJ2-1, with 10 bases lining up with TRBD2. Germline-derived CDR1 and CDR2 are LNHDA and SQIVND (reference sequence). V was clipped by 3 bases and J by 3 bases; unmatched bases: 8. This CDR3 comprises 17 residues. The CDR3 DNA sequence: TGTGCCAGTAGTATCAGTCTAGCGGGAGCCCGCTACAATGAGCAGTTCTTC. Amino acids: CASSISLAGARYNEQFF.

This clone turned up a few times. This chain uses TRBV28 with TRBJ1-4, with unresolved D. The length of the CDR3 is 12 residues. V shed 6 bases and J shed 8 bases, with 10 bases lying between them. Germline values: CDR1 MDHEN, CDR2 SYDVKM. The DNA of the CDR3 is TGTGCCAGCAGCCCTAGTCGGGAAAAACTGTTTTTT. Amino acid sequence: CASSPSREKLFF.

The chain is built from TRBV30 and TRBJ1-1; unclear D gene. The CDR3 is made up of 12 amino acids. Germline CDR1 is GTSNPN and CDR2 is SVGIG (reference sequence). V lost 8 bases to trimming and J lost 1 base, with 11 bases between them. The CDR3 is CAGGRSNTEAFF. DNA of the CDR3: TGTGCCGGAGGACGGTCGAACACTGAAGCTTTCTTT.

The chain joins TRBV19 to TRBJ1-5, with D uncertain. The CDR3 is made up of 17 amino acids. Germline V lookup: CDR1 LNHDA, CDR2 SQIVND (reference sequence). Trimming stripped 0 bases from V and 7 bases from J, with 19 bases between. The CDR3 nucleotides read TGTGCCAGTAGTATAGATCTCGCGGAAATAGCAATGCAGCCCCAGCATTTT. Translating it yields CASSIDLAEIAMQPQHF.

The chain is built from TRBV6-5 and TRBJ1-1; tentatively, D is TRBD1 (5 bases). The CDR3 has 14 amino acids. Trimming stripped 1 base from V and 5 bases from J, with 11 bases between. Germline assignment: CDR1 MNHEY and CDR2 SVGAGI. The CDR3 nucleotides are TGTGCCAGCAGTTACTACGGGGCGGGGACTGAAGCTTTCTTT. Protein product: CASSYYGAGTEAFF.

The chain carries TRBV4-2 and TRBJ2-2, with 10 bases identical to TRBD2. The CDR3 has 15 residues. The junction had 4 bases not matched to a gene; V was cut back by 2 bases and J by 7 bases. The V gene's germline CDR1 is LGHNA and CDR2 YNFKEQ. The CDR3 here is CASSQLAGVSGELFF. The CDR3 DNA reads TGTGCCAGCAGCCAACTAGCGGGAGTGAGCGGGGAGCTGTTTTTT.

This chain uses TRBV5-6 with TRBJ2-1; 12 bases align to TRBD2. The CDR3 has 15 residues. Germline V gene sequence: CDR1 SGHDT, CDR2 YYEEEE. V lost 3 bases to trimming and J lost 10 bases; unmatched junction nucleotides: 8. CDR3 nucleotides: TGTGCCAGCAGCTCCCTAGCGGGAGGGCCGGGCGAGCAGTTCTTC. Its translation is CASSSLAGGPGEQFF.

This clone was seen only once. The rearrangement joins TRBV27 to TRBJ2-3; D remains unclear. V gave up 2 bases and J gave up 0 bases, with 12 bases separating them. Per germline, CDR1 MNHEY and CDR2 SMNVEV (reference sequence). This CDR3 region has 16 residues. The CDR3 DNA follows: TGTGCCAGCAGTTTACTTCTGAGTCCTAGCACAGATACGCAGTATTTT. Residues: CASSLLLSPSTDTQYF.